This T cell receptor beta chain was identified during a study of Ad26.COV2.S vaccination and SARS-CoV-2 variants. With regard to this clone: Its specificity is unknown.

The germline V gene encodes CDR1 SGHKS and CDR2 YYEKEE (reference sequence). Trimming took 4 bases from V and 8 from J, leaving 18 bases between them. This CDR3 is built from 15 residues. Overall study results and limits: The TCR-based breadth and depth measures might underestimate overall T cell responses. After vaccination, substantial breadth of spike-specific CD8+ and CD4+ responses was reported.

The treatment denotes: approximately 18 received Ad26.COV2.S at low or high dose, single or two shots; about five received placebo; per-sample allocation not given. Material that was analyzed had been drawn on day 63 after the first vaccine or placebo injection. Using immunoSEQ multiplex PCR, the repertoire was profiled, and TCRdb retains in-frame clones only, with some absent. The sample has around 300,000 clones; about nine tenths are singletons. The TCR comes from a person between 18 and 65 years old who received the Ad26.COV2.S COVID-19 vaccine or a placebo. The chain is built from TRBV5-5 and TRBJ1-4; the D gene is possibly TRBD1 (5 bases). This sample comprised peripheral blood, obtained in a trial of Ad26.COV2.S vaccine versus placebo. CDR3: CASSPPQGVEEKLFF. CDR3 DNA: TGTGCCAGCAGCCCCCCCCAGGGAGTGGAAGAAAAACTGTTTTTT.